These 30 T cell receptor beta chains share one sample of origin, sequenced in a study of PD-1 blockade in classical Hodgkin lymphoma. Every patient was affected by relapse after autologous stem cell transplantation, while exposure to brentuximab vedotin was not uniform. TCRdb's copy holds only in-frame clones and misses some; the assay was immunoSEQ multiplex PCR. The sample carries about 90,000 clones, roughly 89% recorded once. The sequences come from peripheral blood mononuclear cells (PBMCs), collected before the second cycle of nivolumab. The origin of the receptors is a human donor with classical Hodgkin lymphoma.

The sample holds a few counts of this clone. This sequence joins TRBV7-8 and TRBJ1-6, with unresolved D. The CDR3 consists of 13 residues. Germline V lookup: CDR1 SGHVS, CDR2 FQNEAQ. Trimming stripped 11 bases from V and 0 bases from J, with 8 bases between. The CDR3 DNA follows: TGTGCCGCCGGCCTCTCCTATAATTCACCCCTCCACTTT. Its translation is CAAGLSYNSPLHF.

This chain joins TRBV27 and TRBJ2-7, with D perhaps TRBD1 or TRBD2 (5 bases each). The CDR3 length is 15 residues. Trimming cost V 0 bases and J 4 bases, with 13 bases left between them. Germline CDR1 is MNHEY and CDR2 is SMNVEV (reference sequence). The CDR3 bases are TGTGCCAGCAGTTTATCTGGTCCGGGACCTTACGAGCAGTACTTC. Translation: CASSLSGPGPYEQYF.

CDR3 in amino acids: CASSLEGAGRGYTF. CDR3 sequence (DNA): TGTGCCAGCAGCTTGGAGGGGGCCGGCCGGGGCTACACCTTC. This chain connects TRBV5-4 to TRBJ1-2; 7 bases are shared with TRBD1. V was pared by 0 bases and J by 8 bases, with 7 bases of the junction left unmatched. CDR1 and CDR2 from the germline V gene are SGHNT and YYREEE (reference sequence). The CDR3 totals 14 residues.

V is TRBV27 and J is TRBJ2-1; unclear D gene. Germline loops: CDR1 MNHEY, CDR2 SMNVEV (reference sequence). The CDR3 length is 14 residues. V was pared by 6 bases and J by 0 bases, with 9 bases between. Here the CDR3 reads CASSSWGSYNEQFF. CDR3 sequence (DNA): TGTGCCAGCAGCAGTTGGGGCTCCTACAATGAGCAGTTCTTC.

The V and J genes are TRBV7-6 and TRBJ1-3; D not resolved. Germline loops: CDR1 SGHVS, CDR2 FNYEAQ. The CDR3 has 17 residues. The germline V and J ends were trimmed by 2 bases and 0 bases, with 14 bases remaining between them. This CDR3 reads CASSLTIPTTSGNTIYF. CDR3 nucleotide sequence: TGTGCCAGCAGCTTAACGATCCCGACCACCTCTGGAAACACCATATATTTT. Together with reference TRBV7-6 and TRBJ1-3, the CDR3 gives the full variable domain: GAGVSQSPRYKVTKRGQDVALRCDPISGHVSLYWYRQALGQGPEFLTYFNYEAQQDKSGLPNDRFSAERPEGSISTLTIQRTEQRDSAMYRCASSLTIPTTSGNTIYFGEGSWLTVV.

The chain has TRBV10-3 and TRBJ2-2; D gene ambiguous. The CDR3 is 18 amino acids. In germline, CDR1 is ENHRY, CDR2 SYGVKD. Deletions cut 0 bases from V and 0 bases from J, with 14 bases between. DNA of the CDR3: TGTGCCATCAGTGAGTCCGAGTCGGTGGTTTCGAACACCGGGGAGCTGTTTTTT. Its translation is CAISESESVVSNTGELFF.

DNA of the CDR3: TGCGCCAGTGGGACTCGCGACACCGGGGAGCTGTTTTTT. Amino acid sequence: CASGTRDTGELFF. This chain connects TRBV10-1 to TRBJ2-2, with TRBD2 as a possible D gene (6 bases). The CDR3 length is 13 residues. The ends were cut back, 9 bases at V and 3 bases at J, with 11 bases in the middle. Germline V gene data show CDR1 as WNHNN and CDR2 as SYGVQD (reference sequence).

This chain joins TRBV5-6 and TRBJ2-7; D possibly corresponds to TRBD1 (6 bases). CDR3 length: 14 residues. The ends were cut back, 4 bases at V and 1 base at J, with 12 bases in the middle. Per the germline V gene, CDR1 is SGHDT and CDR2 is YYEEEE. The CDR3 nucleotides are TGTGCCAGCAGCAGGAACAGGGATTCCTACGAGCAGTACTTC. It is translated as CASSRNRDSYEQYF.

The rearrangement joins TRBV27 to TRBJ1-2; D is unresolved. CDR1 and CDR2 (germline): MNHEY, SMNVEV (reference sequence). V lost 3 bases and J 4 bases, leaving 9 bases between the germline ends. The length of the CDR3 is 13 residues. The CDR3 region has the DNA TGTGCCAGCAGTTTCGGGATTGCCTATGGCTACACCTTC. Its translation is CASSFGIAYGYTF.

This clone has a handful of counts. The rearrangement joins TRBV27 to TRBJ2-7; TRBD1 might be the D (5 bases). Germline V CDR1 and CDR2: MNHEY, SMNVEV (reference sequence). V gave up 5 bases and J gave up 0 bases, with 11 bases separating them. This CDR3 contains 14 residues. The CDR3 DNA sequence: TGTGCCAGCAGTCCACAGGAGCGCTCCTACGAGCAGTACTTC. As protein: CASSPQERSYEQYF.

The rearrangement joins TRBV29-1 to TRBJ2-1, with D perhaps TRBD2 (6 bases). Between the trimmed V and J ends, which lost 0 bases and 0 bases, there was a span of 18 bases. Germline V gene lookup returns CDR1 SQVTM and CDR2 ANQGSEA. The CDR3 totals 18 residues. The CDR3, as DNA: TGCAGCGTTGAAGATCTCAGGCGGGACCTCAACTCCTACAATGAGCAGTTCTTC. Protein product: CSVEDLRRDLNSYNEQFF.

This sequence joins TRBV19 and TRBJ1-2; D is unresolved. CDR1 is LNHDA, CDR2 SQIVND, per germline (reference sequence). CDR3 length equals 13 residues. Trimming stripped 10 bases from V and 0 bases from J, with 12 bases between. Here the CDR3 DNA reads TGTGCCACTAAACCGACGGCTAACTATGGCTACACCTTC. Protein: CATKPTANYGYTF. Looking up the rest from reference TRBV19 and TRBJ1-2 gives the full variable domain: DGGITQSPKYLFRKEGQNVTLSCEQNLNHDAMYWYRQDPGQGLRLIYYSQIVNDFQKGDIAEGYSVSREKKESFPLTVTSAQKNPTAFYLCATKPTANYGYTFGSGTRLTVV.

This chain uses TRBV28 with TRBJ2-7; 7 bases align to TRBD2. The CDR3 length is 14 residues. The ends lost 5 bases at V and 3 bases at J; junction bases unmatched: 7. Germline CDR1 reads MDHEN; CDR2 reads SYDVKM. CDR3 nucleotides: TGTGCCAGCAGTCCCGGGGGGACTTTCTACGAGCAGTACTTC. It codes for CASSPGGTFYEQYF.

V gene TRBV7-9 combines with J gene TRBJ1-5; D is unresolved. The CDR3 extends over 15 amino acids. V lost 1 base to trimming and J lost 4 bases, with 11 bases between them. The germline gives CDR1 SEHNR, CDR2 FQNEAQ (reference sequence). CDR3 sequence: CASSLEGGWNQPQHF. For the CDR3, the DNA is TGTGCCAGCAGCTTAGAGGGAGGGTGGAATCAGCCCCAGCATTTT.

The chain joins TRBV28 to TRBJ2-1, with 13 bases fitting TRBD2. The CDR3 contains 13 residues. V shed 5 bases, J shed 11 bases, and the junction held 3 bases outside the gene matches. The germline V gene encodes CDR1 MDHEN and CDR2 SYDVKM. The CDR3 region has the DNA TGTGCCAGCAGTGGGACTAGCGGGATCAAGCAGTTCTTC. Encoded protein: CASSGTSGIKQFF.

CDR3 nucleotide sequence: TGTGCCAGCAGCTTTGTGAGACTAGCGGAGATCTACGAGCAGTACTTC. The encoded protein is CASSFVRLAEIYEQYF. The rearrangement uses TRBV12-1 and TRBJ2-7; the DNA was not compared with TRBD2, the D call given in the table. TRBV12-1 is marked as a pseudogene. This CDR3 comprises 16 residues.

V and J are TRBV7-3 and TRBJ2-1; TRBD2 is a possible D gene (7 bases). The V gene's germline CDR1 is SGHTA and CDR2 FQGTGA. With 2 bases removed from V and 15 bases from J, the gap between germline ends came to 17 bases. This CDR3 has 13 residues. Here the CDR3 reads CASSLGGASTRFF. The CDR3 nucleotides are TGTGCCAGCAGCTTAGGGGGGGCGTCCACGCGGTTCTTC. The whole variable domain, filled in from reference TRBV7-3 and TRBJ2-1, reads GAGVSQTPSNKVTEKGKYVELRCDPISGHTALYWYRQSLGQGPEFLIYFQGTGAADDSGLPNDRFFAVRPEGSVSTLKIQRTERGDSAVYLCASSLGGASTRFFGPGTRLTVL.

This rearrangement joins TRBV13 to TRBJ2-7, with D maybe TRBD2 (6 bases). V was cut by 4 bases and J by 7 bases, with 26 bases left in between. Germline assignment: CDR1 PRHDT and CDR2 FYEKMQ (reference sequence). The CDR3 spans 17 residues. CDR3 in amino acids: CASSWLEGPYLSGEQYF. DNA of the CDR3: TGTGCCAGCAGCTGGTTGGAGGGCCCGTACCTGTCCGGGGAGCAGTACTTC.

This chain uses TRBV9 with TRBJ2-5, with 9 bases fitting TRBD2. After removal of 3 bases from V and 5 bases from J, the junction contained 5 bases not matched to a gene. The CDR3 extends over 14 amino acids. Per the germline V gene, CDR1 is SGDLS and CDR2 is YYNGEE. CDR3: CASSAGTSRETQYF. For the CDR3, the DNA is TGTGCCAGCAGCGCGGGGACTAGCAGGGAGACCCAGTACTTC.

The chain employs TRBV14 and TRBJ1-6; D is uncertain. CDR1 is SGHDN and CDR2 is FVKESK in the germline V gene. The CDR3 sequence is 13 residues long. Trimming cost V 2 bases and J 8 bases, with 7 bases left between them. The CDR3 region is CASSQNLDSPLHF. The CDR3 DNA reads as TGTGCCAGCAGCCAAAACCTGGATTCACCCCTCCACTTT.

The chain couples TRBV27 to TRBJ2-4, with D tentatively TRBD1 (6 bases). Trimming left V 4 bases short and J 6 bases short, with 10 bases between. The CDR3 is 13 residues long. Per germline, CDR1 MNHEY and CDR2 SMNVEV (reference sequence). Written as DNA, the CDR3 is TGTGCCAGCAGTTCAGGGGCTAGAAACATTCAGTACTTC. Its protein is CASSSGARNIQYF.

The chain links TRBV4-1 to TRBJ2-1; D uncertain. Per the germline V gene, CDR1 is MGHRA and CDR2 is YSYEKL. CDR3 length: 15 residues. V lost 4 bases to trimming and J lost 5 bases, with 15 bases between them. The CDR3 DNA sequence: TGCGCCAGCAGCCTCTTCGCGCGGTGGGACAATGAGCAGTTCTTC. It yields the protein CASSLFARWDNEQFF.

The CDR3 nucleotides read TGCGCCAGCAGTGAGGGGGGGTTATACAATGAGCAGTTCTTC. Translation gives CASSEGGLYNEQFF. The chain uses TRBV10-1 and TRBJ2-1; TRBD2 might be the D (6 bases). Germline CDR1 WNHNN, CDR2 SYGVQD (reference sequence). Trimming shortened V by 2 bases and J by 4 bases, and 9 bases separated the two germline ends. This CDR3 region has 14 residues.

The rearrangement joins TRBV13 to TRBJ1-1, with D uncertain. V lost 1 base and J lost 10, with 13 bases in between. Germline V CDR1 and CDR2: PRHDT, FYEKMQ (reference sequence). This CDR3 has 13 amino acids. CDR3 sequence (DNA): TGTGCCAGCAGCTTAGTGGCGGGTTCAGGAGCTTTCTTT. Protein product: CASSLVAGSGAFF.

J is TRBJ2-4 and V is TRBV29-1; D unresolved. This CDR3 is built from 13 residues. V was shortened by 6 bases and J by 0 bases, with 9 bases between the two germline ends. CDR1 and CDR2 (germline): SQVTM, ANQGSEA. Here the CDR3 reads CSVHEGAKNIQYF. CDR3 nucleotides: TGCAGCGTACATGAAGGAGCCAAAAACATTCAGTACTTC.

V and J are TRBV2 and TRBJ1-5; 12 bases fit TRBD1. Germline lookup yields CDR1 SNHLY and CDR2 FYNNEI. Losses at the gene ends were 6 bases for V and 0 bases for J; bases not matched to a gene: 6. The CDR3 has 17 amino acids. The CDR3 loop reads CASRGQGALYSNQPQHF. Here the CDR3 DNA reads TGTGCCAGCAGGGGACAGGGGGCCTTGTATAGCAATCAGCCCCAGCATTTT. Drawing the rest from reference TRBV2 and TRBJ1-5, the complete variable domain is EPEVTQTPSHQVTQMGQEVILRCVPISNHLYFYWYRQILGQKVEFLVSFYNNEISEKSEIFDDQFSVERPDGSNFTLKIRSTKLEDSAMYFCASRGQGALYSNQPQHFGDGTRLSIL.

The CDR3 protein is CASSWDKEYNEQFF. CDR3 coding DNA: TGTGCCAGCAGTTGGGACAAAGAATACAATGAGCAGTTCTTC. The chain carries TRBV6-5 and TRBJ2-1; a possible D gene is TRBD1 (6 bases). Trimming shortened V by 4 bases and J by 4 bases, and 11 bases separated the two germline ends. CDR3 length: 14 residues. Germline V gene sequence: CDR1 MNHEY, CDR2 SVGAGI.

The chain combines TRBV5-1 with TRBJ2-7, with 9 bases fitting TRBD2. The germline CDR1 and CDR2 sequences are SGHRS and YFSETQ. V gave up 2 bases and J gave up 4 bases; unmatched junction bases: 7. This CDR3 region has 15 residues. The CDR3 reads CASSFRTSESYEQYF. In DNA form, the CDR3 reads TGCGCCAGCAGCTTCCGGACTAGCGAGTCGTACGAGCAGTACTTC. The entire variable domain, with the rest obtained from reference TRBV5-1 and TRBJ2-7, is as follows: KAGVTQTPRYLIKTRGQQVTLSCSPISGHRSVSWYQQTPGQGLQFLFEYFSETQRNKGNFPGRFSGRQFSNSRSEMNVSTLELGDSALYLCASSFRTSESYEQYFGPGTRLTVT.

This chain uses TRBV19 with TRBJ2-7; tentatively, D is TRBD1 (5 bases). The V end lost 5 bases, the J end lost 8 bases, and 16 bases lay between the germline ends. The CDR3 has 13 residues. Germline V CDR1 and CDR2: LNHDA, SQIVND (reference sequence). The CDR3 DNA reads TGTGCCAGTAGTGCGCTCACCCAGGGCCAGCAGTACTTC. It is translated as CASSALTQGQQYF. The variable domain in full, with the rest retrieved from reference TRBV19 and TRBJ2-7, is DGGITQSPKYLFRKEGQNVTLSCEQNLNHDAMYWYRQDPGQGLRLIYYSQIVNDFQKGDIAEGYSVSREKKESFPLTVTSAQKNPTAFYLCASSALTQGQQYFGPGTRLTVT.

This chain uses TRBV28 with TRBJ1-2; 8 nucleotides line up with TRBD1. The junction had 4 bases not matched to a gene; V was cut back by 5 bases and J by 8 bases. Germline V gene sequence: CDR1 MDHEN, CDR2 SYDVKM. This CDR3 has 12 amino acids. The CDR3 loop is CASSVGQGGYTF. The CDR3 DNA reads TGTGCCAGCAGTGTAGGACAGGGAGGCTACACCTTC.